Listed below are T cell receptor beta chains from one sample, sequenced in a study of T cell changes during pregnancy in multiple sclerosis. Assay: immunoSEQ multiplex PCR; the TCRdb copy retains only in-frame clones and omits some. The table includes about 73,000 clones, approximately 92% detected once. Sequences were derived from peripheral blood, sampled in the third trimester of pregnancy. The receptors stem from a female donor in good health, enrolled as a control in a pregnancy study. The CDR3 runs from the conserved cysteine through the conserved F or W. The order of the fields is V gene, D gene, clone size, J gene, CDR3 DNA, CDR3 protein. D genes are given only for firm matches. For some rows the clone size is stated as once, few or many, or as a class when expanded; others skip it.

v_gene: TRBV5-1; d_gene: .; abundance: .; j_gene: TRBJ2-7; CDR3nt: TGCGCCAGCAGCCCGAGGGATTACGAGCAGTACTTC; CDR3aa: CASSPRDYEQYF
v_gene: TRBV7-2; d_gene: TRBD2; abundance: .; j_gene: TRBJ2-1; CDR3nt: TGTGCCAGCAGCTTGCTAGCGGGGGGGGTCAATGAGCAGTTCTTC; CDR3aa: CASSLLAGGVNEQFF
v_gene: TRBV11-2; d_gene: .; abundance: .; j_gene: TRBJ2-1; CDR3nt: TGTGCCAGCAGCTTAGCGAATGAGCAGTTCTTC; CDR3aa: CASSLANEQFF
v_gene: TRBV28; d_gene: TRBD1; abundance: once; j_gene: TRBJ1-1; CDR3nt: TGTGCCAGCAGTGATATGGGACAGGGGGCGGTTGAAGCTTTCTTT; CDR3aa: CASSDMGQGAVEAFF
v_gene: TRBV9; d_gene: .; abundance: .; j_gene: TRBJ1-5; CDR3nt: TGTGCCAGCAGCGGCGACAGTACGGGTCAGCCCCAGCATTTT; CDR3aa: CASSGDSTGQPQHF
v_gene: TRBV5-1; d_gene: .; abundance: .; j_gene: TRBJ2-3; CDR3nt: TGCGCCAGCAGCTTGTTTTCTAGCACAGATACGCAGTATTTT; CDR3aa: CASSLFSSTDTQYF
v_gene: TRBV6-5; d_gene: .; abundance: .; j_gene: TRBJ2-2; CDR3nt: TGTGCCAGCAGTAAATCGGGGGAGCCTTCCGGGGAGCTGTTTTTT; CDR3aa: CASSKSGEPSGELFF
v_gene: TRBV7-8; d_gene: TRBD1; abundance: .; j_gene: TRBJ1-1; CDR3nt: TGTGCCAGCAGCCCCTGGGACAGGGAGAAAGCTTTCTTT; CDR3aa: CASSPWDREKAFF
v_gene: TRBV4-1; d_gene: .; abundance: .; j_gene: TRBJ2-1; CDR3nt: TGCGCCAGCAGCCCAATGACAGCACTTGGGCAGTTCTTC; CDR3aa: CASSPMTALGQFF
v_gene: TRBV27; d_gene: TRBD2; abundance: .; j_gene: TRBJ2-1; CDR3nt: TGTGCCAGCAGTCGGGTTAGCGGGAGCAATGAGCAGTTCTTC; CDR3aa: CASSRVSGSNEQFF
v_gene: TRBV4-1; d_gene: .; abundance: .; j_gene: TRBJ1-1; CDR3nt: TGCGCCAGCAGCCAGCAATTTTCGACAGCTAGGAACACTGAAGCTTTCTTT; CDR3aa: CASSQQFSTARNTEAFF
v_gene: TRBV6-1; d_gene: .; abundance: .; j_gene: TRBJ1-4; CDR3nt: TGTGCCAGCCGGCAATCCAGGACAATCCAAAAACTGTTTTTT; CDR3aa: CASRQSRTIQKLFF
v_gene: TRBV14; d_gene: .; abundance: .; j_gene: TRBJ1-3; CDR3nt: TGTGCCAGCAGCCAAGTTGGGAATTGGGGGCGCGGAAACACCATATATTTT; CDR3aa: CASSQVGNWGRGNTIYF
v_gene: TRBV20-1; d_gene: .; abundance: .; j_gene: TRBJ2-7; CDR3nt: TGCAGTGCTAGCTTAGGAGCCGAGCAGTACTTC; CDR3aa: CSASLGAEQYF
v_gene: TRBV15; d_gene: .; abundance: .; j_gene: TRBJ1-6; CDR3nt: TGTGCCACCAGCAGAGAGGGGCTCCCCCAGGGTTCACCCCTCCACTTT; CDR3aa: CATSREGLPQGSPLHF
v_gene: TRBV19; d_gene: .; abundance: .; j_gene: TRBJ1-2; CDR3nt: TGTGCCAGTAGGCGTTCTAACTATGGCTACACCTTC; CDR3aa: CASRRSNYGYTF
v_gene: TRBV6-1; d_gene: .; abundance: .; j_gene: TRBJ2-3; CDR3nt: TGTGCCAGCAGTGATGGGGCAGGGGTTACAGATACGCAGTATTTT; CDR3aa: CASSDGAGVTDTQYF
v_gene: TRBV7-3; d_gene: .; abundance: once; j_gene: TRBJ2-2; CDR3nt: TGTGCCAGCAGCTCCGAACCTATGACTTGGGGGGGCGCCGGGGAGCTGTTTTTT; CDR3aa: CASSSEPMTWGGAGELFF
v_gene: TRBV7-2; d_gene: .; abundance: .; j_gene: TRBJ1-1; CDR3nt: TGTGCCAGCAGCGGGGGGGGCTTTTACACTGAAGCTTTCTTT; CDR3aa: CASSGGGFYTEAFF